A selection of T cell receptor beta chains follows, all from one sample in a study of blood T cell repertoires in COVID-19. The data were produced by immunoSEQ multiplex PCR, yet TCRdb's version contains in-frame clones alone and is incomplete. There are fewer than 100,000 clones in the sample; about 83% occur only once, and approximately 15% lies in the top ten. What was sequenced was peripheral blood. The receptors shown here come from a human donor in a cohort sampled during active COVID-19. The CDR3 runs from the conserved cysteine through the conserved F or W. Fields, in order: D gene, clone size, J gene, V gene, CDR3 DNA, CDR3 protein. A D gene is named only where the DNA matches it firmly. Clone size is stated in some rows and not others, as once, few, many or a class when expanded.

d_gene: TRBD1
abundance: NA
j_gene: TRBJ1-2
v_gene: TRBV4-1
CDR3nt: TGCGCCAGCAGCCAAAACAGGGGGTACGGTTATGGCTACACCTTC
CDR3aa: CASSQNRGYGYGYTF

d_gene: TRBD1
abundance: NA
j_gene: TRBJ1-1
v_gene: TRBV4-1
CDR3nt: TGCGCCAGCAGCCAAGATGAAGTTGAGACAGGGGCTTTCTTT
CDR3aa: CASSQDEVETGAFF

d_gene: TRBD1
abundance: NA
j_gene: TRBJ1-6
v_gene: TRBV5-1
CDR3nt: TGCGCCAGCAGAGGTGGGACAGGTAACTCACCCCTCCACTTT
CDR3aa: CASRGGTGNSPLHF

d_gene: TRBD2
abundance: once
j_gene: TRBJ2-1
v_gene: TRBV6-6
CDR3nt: TGTGCCAGCAGCCTACCGGGACTAGCGGTCAATGAGCAGTTCTTC
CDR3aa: CASSLPGLAVNEQFF

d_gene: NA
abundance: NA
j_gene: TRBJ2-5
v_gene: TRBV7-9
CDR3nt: TGTGCCAGCAGCTTAGGAGGGGGCAGCGGGGAGACCCAGTACTTC
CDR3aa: CASSLGGGSGETQYF

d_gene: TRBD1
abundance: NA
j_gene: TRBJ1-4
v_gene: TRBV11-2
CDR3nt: TGTGCCAGCAGCTTAGAGGCCACAGGGGCATGGAATGAAAAACTGTTTTTT
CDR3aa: CASSLEATGAWNEKLFF

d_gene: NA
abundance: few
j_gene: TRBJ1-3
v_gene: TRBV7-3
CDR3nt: TGTGCCAGCAGCCCGGGGCCAGGGGATGGAAACACCATATATTTT
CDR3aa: CASSPGPGDGNTIYF

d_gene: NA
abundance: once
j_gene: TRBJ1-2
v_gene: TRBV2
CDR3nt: TGTGCCAGCAGTGAAAGTATGTCGGTTCATGGCTACACCTTC
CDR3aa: CASSESMSVHGYTF

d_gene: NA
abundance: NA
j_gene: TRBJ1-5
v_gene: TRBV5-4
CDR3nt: TGTGCCAGCAGCTCCGCGGTTCGCAGGGATCAGCCCCAGCATTTT
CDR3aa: CASSSAVRRDQPQHF

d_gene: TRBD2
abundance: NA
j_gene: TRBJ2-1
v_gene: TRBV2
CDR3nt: TGTGCCAGCAGTGAATGGGGCGAAGCGGGGAGTTACAATGAGCAGTTCTTC
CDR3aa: CASSEWGEAGSYNEQFF

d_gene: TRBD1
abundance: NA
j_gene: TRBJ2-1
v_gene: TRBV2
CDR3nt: TGTGCCAGCAACCAACCCGGGACAGGGGCCTACAATGAGCAGTTCTTC
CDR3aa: CASNQPGTGAYNEQFF

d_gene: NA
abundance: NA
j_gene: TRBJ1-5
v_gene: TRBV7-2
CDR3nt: TGTGCCAGCAGCCAGGGTAGCAATCAGCCCCAGCATTTT
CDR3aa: CASSQGSNQPQHF

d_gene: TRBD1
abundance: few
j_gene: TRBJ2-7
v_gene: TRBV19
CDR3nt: TGTGCCAGTAGTTGGAGGACAGGGACCTACGAGCAGTACTTC
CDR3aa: CASSWRTGTYEQYF

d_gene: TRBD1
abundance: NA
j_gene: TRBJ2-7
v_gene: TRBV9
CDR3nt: TGTGCCAGCAGCGTTTGGGGACAGGGCCCCTACGAGCAGTACTTC
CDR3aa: CASSVWGQGPYEQYF

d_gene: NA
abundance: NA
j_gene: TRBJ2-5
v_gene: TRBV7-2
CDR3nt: TGTGCCAGCAGCTTAGAGGTTTTCGGGATTGAGACCCAGTACTTC
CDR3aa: CASSLEVFGIETQYF

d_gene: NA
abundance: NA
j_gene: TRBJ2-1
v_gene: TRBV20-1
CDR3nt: TGCAGTGCTAGTAGAGGCTCTACGCGGGCCGATGAGCAGTTCTTC
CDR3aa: CSASRGSTRADEQFF

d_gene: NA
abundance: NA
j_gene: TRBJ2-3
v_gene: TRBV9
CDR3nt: TGTGCCAGCAGCGGCCCGGGACTTCACACAGATACGCAGTATTTT
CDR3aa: CASSGPGLHTDTQYF

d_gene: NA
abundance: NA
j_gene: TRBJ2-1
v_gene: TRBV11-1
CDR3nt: TGTGCCAGCAGCACCCTCAGCTCCTACAATGAGCAGTTCTTC
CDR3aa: CASSTLSSYNEQFF

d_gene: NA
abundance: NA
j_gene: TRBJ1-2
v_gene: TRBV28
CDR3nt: TGTGCCAGCAGTTTTGGGAGTTTGGGTGTGGGCTACACCTTC
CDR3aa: CASSFGSLGVGYTF

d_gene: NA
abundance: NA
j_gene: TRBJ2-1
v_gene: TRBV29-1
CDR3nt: TGCAGCGTTGTAGGCAGGGGAACTGAGCAGTTCTTC
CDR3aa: CSVVGRGTEQFF

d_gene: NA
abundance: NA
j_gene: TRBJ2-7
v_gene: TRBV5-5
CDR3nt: TGTGCCAGCAGCATCACTGATCGGAGCGAGCAGTACTTC
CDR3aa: CASSITDRSEQYF

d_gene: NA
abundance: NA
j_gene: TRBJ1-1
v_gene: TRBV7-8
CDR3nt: TGTGCCAGCAGCCTCTGGAGAGCTGAAGCTTTCTTT
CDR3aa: CASSLWRAEAFF

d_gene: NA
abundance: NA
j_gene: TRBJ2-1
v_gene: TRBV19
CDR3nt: TGTGCCAGTAGTATCGGCGGTCTCACCTACAATGAGCAGTTCTTC
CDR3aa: CASSIGGLTYNEQFF

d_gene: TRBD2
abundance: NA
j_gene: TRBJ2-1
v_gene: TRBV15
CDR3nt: TGTGCCACCAGCAGAGATCGTAGCGGGGGTTACAATGAGCAGTTCTTC
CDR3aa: CATSRDRSGGYNEQFF

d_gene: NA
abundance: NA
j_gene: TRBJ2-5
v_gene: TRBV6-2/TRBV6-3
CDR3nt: TGTGCCAGCAGCGACGGGTTCGTGGCCCGGGAGACCCAGTACTTC
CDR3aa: CASSDGFVARETQYF

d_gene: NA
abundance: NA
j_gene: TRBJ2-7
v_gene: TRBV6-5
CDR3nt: TGTGCCAGCAGTTACGGGCAGGATCCTTCCTACGAGCAGTACTTC
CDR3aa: CASSYGQDPSYEQYF

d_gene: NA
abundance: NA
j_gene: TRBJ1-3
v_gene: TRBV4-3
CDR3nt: TGCGCCAGCAGCCCCCCGGGGGGGTGGCCCTCTGGAAACACCATATATTTT
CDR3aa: CASSPPGGWPSGNTIYF

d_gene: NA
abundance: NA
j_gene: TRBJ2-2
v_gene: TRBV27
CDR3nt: TGTGCCAGCAGTTTAAGGCAGGCCACCGGGGAGCTGTTTTTT
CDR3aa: CASSLRQATGELFF

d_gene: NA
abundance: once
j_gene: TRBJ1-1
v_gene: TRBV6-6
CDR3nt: TGTGCCAGCAGTCCCAGAAGAAACACTGAAGCTTTCTTT
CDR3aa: CASSPRRNTEAFF

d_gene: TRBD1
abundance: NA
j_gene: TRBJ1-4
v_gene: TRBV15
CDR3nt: TGTGCCACCAGCGGGACAGGGTACGGCGAAAAACTGTTTTTT
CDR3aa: CATSGTGYGEKLFF

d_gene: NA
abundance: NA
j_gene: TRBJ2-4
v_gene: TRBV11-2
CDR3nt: TGTGCCAGCAGCCCACAAGGCAGGTCGGACATTCAGTACTTC
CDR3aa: CASSPQGRSDIQYF

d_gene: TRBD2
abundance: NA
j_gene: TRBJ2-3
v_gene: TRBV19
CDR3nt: TGTGCCACCCAAACCGGGACTAGCGGGAGGGTGGATACGCAGTATTTT
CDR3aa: CATQTGTSGRVDTQYF

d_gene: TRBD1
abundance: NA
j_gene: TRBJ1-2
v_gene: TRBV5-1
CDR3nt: TGCGCCAGCAGCCCGAGACAGGGACCCGTGGGGGGCTACACCTTC
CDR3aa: CASSPRQGPVGGYTF

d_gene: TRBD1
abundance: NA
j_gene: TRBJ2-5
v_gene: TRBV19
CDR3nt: TGTGCCAGTAGTACTCTGGGACAGGAAGAGACCCAGTACTTC
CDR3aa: CASSTLGQEETQYF

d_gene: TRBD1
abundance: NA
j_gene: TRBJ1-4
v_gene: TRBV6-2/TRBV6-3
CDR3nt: TGTGCCAGCAGTTCCGGGACAGTCTATGAAAAACTGTTTTTT
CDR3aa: CASSSGTVYEKLFF

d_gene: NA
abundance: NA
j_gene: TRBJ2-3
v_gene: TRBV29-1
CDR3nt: TGCAGCGTTTCCCCCCTCGGAGATACGCAGTATTTT
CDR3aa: CSVSPLGDTQYF

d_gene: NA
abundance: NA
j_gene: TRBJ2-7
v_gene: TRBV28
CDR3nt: TGTGCCAGCAGTGCCCGGGACTCACCCACTCGCGGCGAGCAGTACTTC
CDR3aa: CASSARDSPTRGEQYF

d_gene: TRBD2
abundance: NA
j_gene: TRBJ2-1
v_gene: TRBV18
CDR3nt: TGTGCCAGCTCAATTCTAGCGGGGAGGGGCAATGAGCAGTTCTTC
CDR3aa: CASSILAGRGNEQFF

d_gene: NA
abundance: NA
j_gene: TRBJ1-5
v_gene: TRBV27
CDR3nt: TGTGCCAGCAGCAGACGTGGAGACCCCAATAGCAATCAGCCCCAGCATTTT
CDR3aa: CASSRRGDPNSNQPQHF

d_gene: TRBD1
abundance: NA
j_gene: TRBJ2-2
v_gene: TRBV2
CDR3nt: TGTGCCAGCAGCTCCGGGACAGCTGAGCTGTTTTTT
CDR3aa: CASSSGTAELFF

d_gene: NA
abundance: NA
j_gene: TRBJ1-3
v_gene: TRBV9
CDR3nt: TGTGCCAGCAGCGTAGATCCCAGCTCTGGAAACACCATATATTTT
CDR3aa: CASSVDPSSGNTIYF

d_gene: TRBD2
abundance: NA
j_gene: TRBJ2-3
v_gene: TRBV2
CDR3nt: TGTGCCAGCAGTGATCTACGGGGGGGATACACAGATACGCAGTATTTT
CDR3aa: CASSDLRGGYTDTQYF

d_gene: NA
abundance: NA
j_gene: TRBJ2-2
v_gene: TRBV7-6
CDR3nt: TGTGCCAGCAGCTTAGGCCCTGGGCGGGTTTCGAACACCGGGGAGCTGTTTTTT
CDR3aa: CASSLGPGRVSNTGELFF

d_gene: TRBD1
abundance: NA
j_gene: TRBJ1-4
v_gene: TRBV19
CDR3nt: TGTGCCAGTAGTCCTAATCAGGGGGCCTCTGAAAAACTGTTTTTT
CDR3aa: CASSPNQGASEKLFF

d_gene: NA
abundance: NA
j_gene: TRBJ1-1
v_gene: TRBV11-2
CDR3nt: TGTGCCAGCAGCTTAGCCTGGCAGAACACTGAAGCTTTCTTT
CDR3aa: CASSLAWQNTEAFF

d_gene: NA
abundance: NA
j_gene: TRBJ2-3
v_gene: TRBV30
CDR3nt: TGTGCCTGGAGCGCCCTGGGGAGTACGCAGTATTTT
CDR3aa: CAWSALGSTQYF

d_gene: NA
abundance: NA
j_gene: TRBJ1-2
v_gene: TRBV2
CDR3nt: TGTGCCAGCGGGTGGGACTTTAACTATGGCTACACCTTC
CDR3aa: CASGWDFNYGYTF

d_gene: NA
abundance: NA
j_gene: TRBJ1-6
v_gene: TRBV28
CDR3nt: TGTGCCAGCAGTTTCTCCCAGAGGGTTAATTCACCCCTCCACTTT
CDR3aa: CASSFSQRVNSPLHF

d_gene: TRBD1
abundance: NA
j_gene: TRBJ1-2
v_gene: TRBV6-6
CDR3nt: TGTGCCAGCAGTCCCGGGACAGGGGGAAGAGCTAACTATGGCTACACCTTC
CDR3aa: CASSPGTGGRANYGYTF

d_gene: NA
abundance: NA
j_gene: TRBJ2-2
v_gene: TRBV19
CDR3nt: TGTGCCAGTAGAAGTTCAGGAACGAACACCGGGGAGCTGTTTTTT
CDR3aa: CASRSSGTNTGELFF

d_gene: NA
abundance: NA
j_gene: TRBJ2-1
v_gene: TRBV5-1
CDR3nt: TGCGCCAGCAGCTCCCTGGGGGGGCCAAACAATGAGCAGTTCTTC
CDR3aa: CASSSLGGPNNEQFF